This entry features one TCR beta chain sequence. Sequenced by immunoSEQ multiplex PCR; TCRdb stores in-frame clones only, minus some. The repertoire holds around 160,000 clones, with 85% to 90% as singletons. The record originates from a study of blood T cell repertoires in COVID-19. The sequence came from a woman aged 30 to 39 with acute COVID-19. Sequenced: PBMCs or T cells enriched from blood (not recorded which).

CDR3 in amino acids: CASSPTTGGPDQPQHF. As DNA, the CDR3 is TGTGCCAGCTCACCAACGACAGGGGGCCCGGATCAGCCCCAGCATTTT. The chain combines TRBV18 with TRBJ1-5; 10 bases line up with TRBD1. Looked up from germline, CDR1 is KGHSH and CDR2 is LQKENI. The CDR3 length is 16 residues. The V gene end was trimmed by 2 bases and the J gene end by 5 bases; junction bases not matched to a gene: 6.